The present entry profiles one T cell receptor (beta chain) with its context. Its target is not known. This entry belongs to a study of early T cells in non-severe SARS-CoV-2 infection. In the study overall: Sequencing targeted bulk RNA from unsorted whole blood, leaving chains unpaired.

The germline gives CDR1 SGHTA, CDR2 FQGNSA. V was clipped by 6 bases and J by 5 bases; unmatched bases: 3. The CDR3 is 12 residues long. In the library, individual cDNA molecules carried attached unique molecular identifiers. TCRdb itself ran the 5' RACE reads through MiXCR, one entry per CDR3 protein. The sample includes more than 70,000 distinct CDR3 sequences, roughly 12% of them seen just once. Study conclusions and caveats: Sequences matched to VDJdb favored anti-spike CD8 responses, while private and CD4 specificities were missed.

V gene TRBV7-2 combines with J gene TRBJ2-5, with 7 positions matching TRBD2. This clonotype originated in an adult who was a healthcare worker with PCR-confirmed SARS-CoV-2 infection or an uninfected control (not recorded which). Sample: whole blood. CDR3 in amino acids: CASSLAVETQYF. Here the CDR3 DNA reads TGTGCCAGCAGTCTAGCGGTGGAGACCCAGTACTTC.